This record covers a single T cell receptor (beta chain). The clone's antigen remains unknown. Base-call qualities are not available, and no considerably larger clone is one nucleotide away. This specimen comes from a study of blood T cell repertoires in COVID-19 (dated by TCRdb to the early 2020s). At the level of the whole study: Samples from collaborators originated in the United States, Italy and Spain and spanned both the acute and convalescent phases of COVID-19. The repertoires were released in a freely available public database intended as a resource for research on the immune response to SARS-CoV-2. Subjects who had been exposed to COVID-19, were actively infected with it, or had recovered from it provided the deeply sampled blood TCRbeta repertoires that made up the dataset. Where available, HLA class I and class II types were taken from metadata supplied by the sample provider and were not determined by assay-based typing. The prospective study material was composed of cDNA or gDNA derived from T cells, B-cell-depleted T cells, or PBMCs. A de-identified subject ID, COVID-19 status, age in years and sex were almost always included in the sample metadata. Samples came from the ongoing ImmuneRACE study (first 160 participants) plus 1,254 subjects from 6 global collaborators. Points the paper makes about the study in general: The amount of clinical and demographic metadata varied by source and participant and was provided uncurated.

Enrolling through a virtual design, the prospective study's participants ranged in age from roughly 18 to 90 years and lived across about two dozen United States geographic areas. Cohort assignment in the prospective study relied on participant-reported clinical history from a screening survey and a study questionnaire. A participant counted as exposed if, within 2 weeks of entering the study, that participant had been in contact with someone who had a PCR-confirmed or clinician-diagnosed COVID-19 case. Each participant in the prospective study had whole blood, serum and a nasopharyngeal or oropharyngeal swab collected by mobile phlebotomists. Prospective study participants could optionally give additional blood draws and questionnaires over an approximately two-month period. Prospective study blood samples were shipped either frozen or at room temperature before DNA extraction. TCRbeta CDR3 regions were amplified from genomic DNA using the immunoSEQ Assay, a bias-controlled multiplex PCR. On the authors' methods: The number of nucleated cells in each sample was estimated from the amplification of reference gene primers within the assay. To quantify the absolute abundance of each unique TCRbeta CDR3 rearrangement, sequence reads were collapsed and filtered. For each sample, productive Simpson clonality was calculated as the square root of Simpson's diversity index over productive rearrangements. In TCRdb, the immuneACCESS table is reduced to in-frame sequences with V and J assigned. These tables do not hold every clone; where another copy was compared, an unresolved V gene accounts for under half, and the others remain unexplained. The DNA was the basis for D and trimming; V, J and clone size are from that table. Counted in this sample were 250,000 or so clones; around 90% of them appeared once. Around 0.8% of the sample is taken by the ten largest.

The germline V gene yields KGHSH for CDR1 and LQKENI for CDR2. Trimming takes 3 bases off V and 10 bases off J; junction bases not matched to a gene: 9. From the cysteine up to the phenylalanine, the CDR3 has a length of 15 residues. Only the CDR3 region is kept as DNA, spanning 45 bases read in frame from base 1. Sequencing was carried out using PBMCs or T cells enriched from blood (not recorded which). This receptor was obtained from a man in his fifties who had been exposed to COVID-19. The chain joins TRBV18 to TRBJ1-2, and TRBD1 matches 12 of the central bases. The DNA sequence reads TGTGCCAGCTCACCTTCCGGGACAGGGGGCGAGGACTACACCTTC. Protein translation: CASSPSGTGGEDYTF.